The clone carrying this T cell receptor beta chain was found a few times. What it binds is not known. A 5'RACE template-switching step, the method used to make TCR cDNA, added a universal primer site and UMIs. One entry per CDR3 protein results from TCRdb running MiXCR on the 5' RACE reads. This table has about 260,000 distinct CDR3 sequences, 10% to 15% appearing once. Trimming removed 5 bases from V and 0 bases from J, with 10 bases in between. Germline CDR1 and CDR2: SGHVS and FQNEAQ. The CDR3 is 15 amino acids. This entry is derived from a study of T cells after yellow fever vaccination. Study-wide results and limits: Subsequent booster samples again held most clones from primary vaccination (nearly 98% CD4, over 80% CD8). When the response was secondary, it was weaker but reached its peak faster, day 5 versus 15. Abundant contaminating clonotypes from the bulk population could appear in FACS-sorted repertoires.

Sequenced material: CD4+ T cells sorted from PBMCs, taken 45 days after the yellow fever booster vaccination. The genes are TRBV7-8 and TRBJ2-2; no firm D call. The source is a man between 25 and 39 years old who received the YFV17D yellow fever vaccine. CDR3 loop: CASSPLPANTGELFF. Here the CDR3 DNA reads TGTGCCAGCAGCCCCCTCCCAGCGAACACCGGGGAGCTGTTTTTT.